Included here is one TCR beta chain sequence, with context. Its target is not known. Time point reported: recipient sample about 28 days before transplant, after cytoreduction. Blood collection times were about day -28 and days 30, 100, 180 posttransplant. Clones were sequenced by immunoSEQ multiplex PCR, and TCRdb holds only the in-frame ones, with some missing. The sample holds tens of thousands of clones, under 90% seen once. This record belongs to a study of T cell clonotyping in hematopoietic cell transplantation. Study-wide findings and caveats: Few recipient clonotypes overlapped donors; over 97% were de novo at given depth.

The CDR3 consists of 15 residues. The germline V gene has CDR1 LNHDA and CDR2 SQIVND (reference sequence). V lost 6 bases and J 8 bases, leaving 22 bases between the germline ends. The origin of this receptor is a man aged 60 to 75 with biphenotypic leukemia. Some clones in this sample may be carry-over from other donors' samples. The gene calls are TRBV19 and TRBJ1-2, with D possibly TRBD1 on 6 matching bases. Material: peripheral blood mononuclear cells, obtained before stem cell transplant. The CDR3 loop reads CASRGGGESALGYTF. In nucleotides, the CDR3 is TGTGCCAGTAGAGGCGGGGGCGAATCTGCCCTGGGCTACACCTTC.